This TCR beta chain was retrieved from a study of CXCR3-negative and CXCR3-positive naive CD8 T cells. CDR3 length: 15 amino acids. The germline V gene encodes CDR1 SQVTM and CDR2 ANQGSEA. Points from the study as a whole: Memory cells diverged, while naive CXCR3-positive and CXCR3-negative cells had similar TRBV-TRBJ usage.

About this clonotype: No antigen is known for it.

Through 5' RACE with UMI labels, the TRB cDNA libraries were prepared. Using the 5' RACE reads, TCRdb records one entry per CDR3 protein without DNA. The specimen's table records some 130,000 distinct CDR3 sequences. The V and J genes are TRBV29-1 and TRBJ2-2; the TCRdb D gene call, TRBD2, has no DNA to confirm it. The clonotype comes from a human donor in good health. Some clones in this sample may be carry-over from other donors' samples. The sequenced sample was naive CXCR3- CD8+ T cells from blood. Subset denoted: CD45RO-CCR7+CD27+CD95- naive CD8+ T cells lacking CXCR3 (TNR3-). CDR3 loop: CSVEVAGENTGELFF.